These T cell receptor beta chains were read from a single sample in a study of T cell responses to AZD1222 COVID-19 vaccine. Here immunoSEQ multiplex PCR was the method, and the copy in TCRdb shows in-frame clones only, minus some. The top ten clones hold approximately 2% of a sample with about 160,000 clones, about 89% of them seen once. The specimen was peripheral blood, collected on day 0 of AZD1222 vaccination. These TCRs come from an adult in good health. Each CDR3 is given with its conserved first and last residue. The order of the fields is clone size, V gene, J gene, D gene, CDR3 protein, CDR3 DNA. A D gene is named only where the DNA matches it firmly. For some rows the clone size is stated as once, few or many, or as a class when expanded; others skip it.

clone size: few
V gene: TRBV5-6
J gene: TRBJ1-2
D gene: TRBD1
CDR3 protein: CASSLAQGANYGYTF
CDR3 DNA: TGTGCCAGCAGCTTGGCTCAGGGGGCAAACTATGGCTACACCTTC

clone size: .
V gene: TRBV12-3/TRBV12-4
J gene: TRBJ2-3
D gene: .
CDR3 protein: CASSPVTDTQYF
CDR3 DNA: TGTGCCAGCAGCCCGGTCACAGATACGCAGTATTTT

clone size: few
V gene: TRBV9
J gene: TRBJ1-2
D gene: .
CDR3 protein: CASSVDAGTGYGYTF
CDR3 DNA: TGTGCCAGCAGCGTTGATGCCGGGACGGGCTATGGCTACACCTTC

clone size: .
V gene: TRBV27
J gene: TRBJ2-5
D gene: .
CDR3 protein: CASSFLSPQETQYF
CDR3 DNA: TGTGCCAGCAGTTTCCTGTCTCCTCAAGAGACCCAGTACTTC

clone size: .
V gene: TRBV3-1/TRBV3-2
J gene: TRBJ2-7
D gene: .
CDR3 protein: CASSQVSGKSYEQYF
CDR3 DNA: TGTGCCAGCAGCCAAGTTAGTGGAAAATCTTACGAGCAGTACTTC

clone size: .
V gene: TRBV6-5
J gene: TRBJ2-7
D gene: .
CDR3 protein: CASSPRSYEQYF
CDR3 DNA: TGTGCCAGCAGCCCGAGGTCCTACGAGCAGTACTTC

clone size: .
V gene: TRBV3-1/TRBV3-2
J gene: TRBJ1-1
D gene: .
CDR3 protein: CASSQGLGNTEAFF
CDR3 DNA: TGTGCCAGCAGCCAGGGTTTAGGTAACACTGAAGCTTTCTTT

clone size: .
V gene: TRBV10-3
J gene: TRBJ1-2
D gene: .
CDR3 protein: CAISEGDYGYTF
CDR3 DNA: TGTGCCATCAGTGAGGGTGACTATGGCTACACCTTC

clone size: .
V gene: TRBV5-5
J gene: TRBJ1-4
D gene: TRBD1
CDR3 protein: CASSLGTGYEKLFF
CDR3 DNA: TGTGCCAGCAGCCTCGGGACAGGGTATGAAAAACTGTTTTTT

clone size: .
V gene: TRBV7-2
J gene: TRBJ1-5
D gene: TRBD1
CDR3 protein: CASSTAGQGNQPQHF
CDR3 DNA: TGTGCCAGCAGCACCGCGGGACAGGGTAATCAGCCCCAGCATTTT

clone size: .
V gene: TRBV3-1/TRBV3-2
J gene: TRBJ1-6
D gene: .
CDR3 protein: CASSFRAPGWSPLHF
CDR3 DNA: TGTGCCAGCAGCTTCCGGGCCCCGGGCTGGTCACCCCTCCACTTT

clone size: .
V gene: TRBV24-1
J gene: TRBJ2-3
D gene: .
CDR3 protein: CATSALRGSSTDTQYF
CDR3 DNA: TGTGCCACCAGTGCCCTAAGAGGGTCAAGCACAGATACGCAGTATTTT

clone size: .
V gene: TRBV7-2
J gene: TRBJ1-2
D gene: TRBD1
CDR3 protein: CASSPWLGQRFGGYTF
CDR3 DNA: TGTGCCAGCAGCCCCTGGCTGGGACAGAGGTTCGGCGGCTACACCTTC

clone size: .
V gene: TRBV12-5
J gene: TRBJ2-3
D gene: .
CDR3 protein: CASGLQGGGTDTQYF
CDR3 DNA: TGTGCTAGTGGTCTACAGGGAGGGGGCACAGATACGCAGTATTTT

clone size: .
V gene: TRBV4-3
J gene: TRBJ1-5
D gene: .
CDR3 protein: CASSQSLGNIASNQPQHF
CDR3 DNA: TGCGCCAGCAGCCAGTCCCTAGGGAATATCGCGAGCAATCAGCCCCAGCATTTT

clone size: once
V gene: TRBV12-3/TRBV12-4
J gene: TRBJ1-1
D gene: .
CDR3 protein: CASQGEILEAFF
CDR3 DNA: TGTGCCAGCCAGGGCGAAATCCTTGAAGCTTTCTTT

clone size: .
V gene: TRBV10-3
J gene: TRBJ2-1
D gene: .
CDR3 protein: CAISEGLARDEQFF
CDR3 DNA: TGTGCCATCAGTGAGGGTTTAGCTCGCGATGAGCAGTTCTTC

clone size: .
V gene: TRBV6-5
J gene: TRBJ2-7
D gene: .
CDR3 protein: CASSYGINPGGREQYF
CDR3 DNA: TGTGCCAGCAGTTATGGGATCAACCCTGGGGGGAGAGAGCAGTACTTC

clone size: .
V gene: TRBV19
J gene: TRBJ2-7
D gene: .
CDR3 protein: CASREQGGDEQYF
CDR3 DNA: TGTGCCAGTAGAGAGCAGGGAGGCGACGAGCAGTACTTC

clone size: .
V gene: TRBV12-3/TRBV12-4
J gene: TRBJ1-3
D gene: .
CDR3 protein: CASSFSGNTIYF
CDR3 DNA: TGTGCCAGCAGTTTTTCCGGAAACACCATATATTTT

clone size: .
V gene: TRBV4-3
J gene: TRBJ2-2
D gene: TRBD2
CDR3 protein: CASSGRLAGSTGELFF
CDR3 DNA: TGCGCCAGCAGCGGGCGACTAGCGGGGAGCACCGGGGAGCTGTTTTTT

clone size: .
V gene: TRBV3-1/TRBV3-2
J gene: TRBJ1-4
D gene: .
CDR3 protein: CASSPWAGNLNEKLFF
CDR3 DNA: TGTGCCAGCAGCCCATGGGCCGGGAATCTTAATGAAAAACTGTTTTTT

clone size: .
V gene: TRBV18
J gene: TRBJ2-2
D gene: .
CDR3 protein: CASSPTEQNTGELFF
CDR3 DNA: TGTGCCAGCTCACCGACGGAACAGAACACCGGGGAGCTGTTTTTT

clone size: .
V gene: TRBV11-2
J gene: TRBJ2-5
D gene: .
CDR3 protein: CASSPNPGPKETQYF
CDR3 DNA: TGTGCCAGCAGCCCGAACCCGGGCCCCAAAGAGACCCAGTACTTC

clone size: .
V gene: TRBV27
J gene: TRBJ2-7
D gene: TRBD1
CDR3 protein: CASSPGTGGYEQYF
CDR3 DNA: TGTGCCAGCAGTCCTGGGACAGGGGGCTACGAGCAGTACTTC

clone size: .
V gene: TRBV5-4
J gene: TRBJ1-3
D gene: .
CDR3 protein: CASSRTESDTIYF
CDR3 DNA: TGTGCCAGCAGCCGGACAGAATCCGACACCATATATTTT

clone size: .
V gene: TRBV4-1
J gene: TRBJ2-1
D gene: TRBD1
CDR3 protein: CASSRQTGTGIGEQFF
CDR3 DNA: TGCGCCAGCAGCCGACAAACCGGGACAGGCATCGGTGAGCAGTTCTTC

clone size: .
V gene: TRBV6-5
J gene: TRBJ2-6
D gene: .
CDR3 protein: CASSYSIGSGANVLTF
CDR3 DNA: TGTGCCAGCAGTTACTCGATCGGGTCTGGGGCCAACGTCCTGACTTTC

clone size: .
V gene: TRBV28
J gene: TRBJ2-7
D gene: .
CDR3 protein: CASSFNRQVGVTYEQYF
CDR3 DNA: TGTGCCAGCAGTTTTAATCGACAGGTGGGGGTGACCTACGAGCAGTACTTC

clone size: few
V gene: TRBV7-3
J gene: TRBJ1-1
D gene: TRBD1
CDR3 protein: CASSPTGERNTEAFF
CDR3 DNA: TGTGCCAGCAGCCCTACAGGGGAACGTAACACTGAAGCTTTCTTT

clone size: .
V gene: TRBV2
J gene: TRBJ2-2
D gene: .
CDR3 protein: CASITGGYTGELFF
CDR3 DNA: TGTGCCAGCATTACGGGCGGCTACACCGGGGAGCTGTTTTTT

clone size: .
V gene: TRBV28
J gene: TRBJ1-6
D gene: .
CDR3 protein: CASSSQLRGHSPLHF
CDR3 DNA: TGTGCCAGCAGTTCTCAGTTACGGGGCCATTCACCCCTCCACTTT

clone size: once
V gene: TRBV6-2/TRBV6-3
J gene: TRBJ1-6
D gene: .
CDR3 protein: CASSPRSVAADNSPLHF
CDR3 DNA: TGTGCCAGCAGTCCCCGTAGTGTTGCAGCTGATAATTCACCCCTCCACTTT

clone size: .
V gene: TRBV6-2/TRBV6-3
J gene: TRBJ1-2
D gene: .
CDR3 protein: CASSYATGPGYTF
CDR3 DNA: TGTGCCAGCAGTTACGCGACAGGTCCAGGCTACACCTTC

clone size: few
V gene: TRBV30
J gene: TRBJ1-2
D gene: TRBD1
CDR3 protein: CAWSVQGPNYGYTF
CDR3 DNA: TGTGCCTGGAGTGTACAGGGGCCAAACTATGGCTACACCTTC

clone size: .
V gene: TRBV27
J gene: TRBJ1-1
D gene: .
CDR3 protein: CASSLSQGPARNTEAFF
CDR3 DNA: TGTGCCAGCAGTTTATCCCAAGGGCCAGCTAGGAACACTGAAGCTTTCTTT

clone size: .
V gene: TRBV5-1
J gene: TRBJ1-6
D gene: .
CDR3 protein: CASSLAGQGRSPLHF
CDR3 DNA: TGCGCCAGCAGCTTGGCCGGTCAGGGCCGGTCACCCCTCCACTTT

clone size: .
V gene: TRBV2
J gene: TRBJ2-3
D gene: TRBD2
CDR3 protein: CASNPSGSTDTQYF
CDR3 DNA: TGTGCCAGCAACCCTAGCGGGAGCACAGATACGCAGTATTTT

clone size: .
V gene: TRBV28
J gene: TRBJ2-7
D gene: TRBD1
CDR3 protein: CASSVPGTGYEQYF
CDR3 DNA: TGTGCCAGCAGTGTCCCCGGGACAGGGTACGAGCAGTACTTC

clone size: .
V gene: TRBV2
J gene: TRBJ2-5
D gene: TRBD2
CDR3 protein: CASSWTRGETQYF
CDR3 DNA: TGTGCCAGCAGTTGGACTAGGGGTGAGACCCAGTACTTC

clone size: .
V gene: TRBV19
J gene: TRBJ1-2
D gene: TRBD1
CDR3 protein: CASVRQGASGYTF
CDR3 DNA: TGTGCCAGTGTCCGACAGGGGGCAAGCGGCTACACCTTC

clone size: .
V gene: TRBV5-1
J gene: TRBJ2-7
D gene: .
CDR3 protein: CASSFRETYEQYF
CDR3 DNA: TGCGCCAGCAGCTTCCGGGAAACCTACGAGCAGTACTTC

clone size: .
V gene: TRBV9
J gene: TRBJ1-5
D gene: .
CDR3 protein: CASSLNSNQPQHF
CDR3 DNA: TGTGCCAGCAGCCTTAATAGCAATCAGCCCCAGCATTTT

clone size: once
V gene: TRBV7-2
J gene: TRBJ2-7
D gene: TRBD1
CDR3 protein: CASSLVGTETYEQYF
CDR3 DNA: TGTGCCAGCAGCTTAGTAGGGACAGAAACCTACGAGCAGTACTTC

clone size: .
V gene: TRBV6-5
J gene: TRBJ1-2
D gene: .
CDR3 protein: CASSQQGKYGYTF
CDR3 DNA: TGTGCCAGCAGTCAACAGGGCAAATATGGCTACACCTTC

clone size: .
V gene: TRBV6-6
J gene: TRBJ1-5
D gene: TRBD1
CDR3 protein: CASSYPAQGGNQPQHF
CDR3 DNA: TGTGCCAGCAGTTACCCGGCCCAGGGGGGGAATCAGCCCCAGCATTTT

clone size: .
V gene: TRBV19
J gene: TRBJ1-1
D gene: .
CDR3 protein: CASIDGGPTTEAFF
CDR3 DNA: TGTGCCAGTATCGATGGGGGGCCCACCACTGAAGCTTTCTTT

clone size: .
V gene: TRBV28
J gene: TRBJ2-7
D gene: .
CDR3 protein: CASSRSLLGYSEQYF
CDR3 DNA: TGTGCCAGCAGTCGCTCCCTACTGGGCTACAGCGAGCAGTACTTC

clone size: .
V gene: TRBV24-1
J gene: TRBJ2-5
D gene: TRBD1
CDR3 protein: CATKKGQGDLETQYF
CDR3 DNA: TGTGCCACCAAAAAGGGACAGGGGGATCTAGAGACCCAGTACTTC

clone size: .
V gene: TRBV6-1
J gene: TRBJ1-5
D gene: .
CDR3 protein: CASSEVEGGTQHF
CDR3 DNA: TGTGCCAGCAGTGAAGTGGAGGGGGGAACCCAGCATTTT